The 2 T cell receptor delta chains reported below all come from one sample, sequenced in a study of Vδ1+ human thymocytes. RNA was extracted from the cells and then reverse transcribed. Pooled V-gene forward primers with one constant-region reverse primer generated the CDR3 amplicons by multiplex PCR. TCRdb reprocessed the multiplex PCR reads through CATT. The profile shows fewer than 90,000 delta-chain clones, around 35% of them singletons. Overall study findings and caveats: In the thymus, TRG and TRD repertoires looked highly polyclonal with Gaussian CDR3 lengths.

No antigen has been identified for these receptors. Sequenced: Vdelta1+ gamma-delta thymocytes from the thymus. Subset of the sample: FACS-sorted CD3+ TCRalphabeta- TCRVdelta1+ TCRVdelta2- thymocytes. The receptors were sampled from a boy younger than two who had congenital heart surgery.

This clone was observed a handful of times. The gene calls are TRDV1 and TRDJ1; 9 nucleotides agree with TRDD3. The germline CDR1 and CDR2 sequences are TSWWSYY and QGS. V trimming: 2 bases; J trimming: 5 bases; junction bases outside the gene matches: 27. CDR3 length equals 22 residues. The chain's CDR3 is CALGEDKRRSKSLGIRGDKLIF. Written as DNA, the CDR3 is TGTGCTCTTGGGGAAGATAAAAGGCGCTCTAAGAGTCTGGGGATACGGGGGGATAAACTCATCTTT.

This clone occurred a few times. J is TRDJ1 and V is TRDV1; the match to TRDD3 covers 10 bases. The germline CDR1 and CDR2 sequences are TSWWSYY and QGS. Trimming cost V 4 bases and J 3 bases; bases outside gene matches: 11. The CDR3 length is 17 residues. CDR3 nucleotide sequence: TGTGCTCTTGGGGTCCTCGATGGGGGATACACCTCCGATAAACTCATCTTT. This codes for CALGVLDGGYTSDKLIF.